These 20 T cell receptor beta chains were sequenced from one sample in a study of technical replicates of blood from a few donors. Some clones are missing from TCRdb's copy, which holds only in-frame ones; the method was immunoSEQ multiplex PCR. The table lists tens of thousands of clones, more than 80% of them singletons. The sample consisted of PBMCs. Source of these receptors: a human donor in good health. Some clones in this sample may be carry-over from other donors' samples.

The CDR3 spells CASSYSGQVRTEAFF. The DNA of the CDR3 is TGTGCCAGCAGTTACTCGGGACAGGTGCGCACTGAAGCTTTCTTT. V usage is TRBV6-5 and J usage is TRBJ1-1; 8 nucleotides align to TRBD1. The CDR3 totals 15 residues. CDR1 is MNHEY and CDR2 is SVGAGI in the germline V gene. The V gene end was trimmed by 0 bases and the J gene end by 4 bases; junction bases not matched to a gene: 4.

This clone was seen only a few times. The chain recombines TRBV6-5 with TRBJ2-6; D gene uncertain. The CDR3 has 14 amino acids. Trimming cost V 6 bases and J 4 bases, with 10 bases left between them. Germline loops: CDR1 MNHEY, CDR2 SVGAGI. The CDR3 DNA reads as TGTGCCAGCAGGCTATCAAGCGGGGCCAACGTCCTGACTTTC. It encodes CASRLSSGANVLTF.

The chain recombines TRBV20-1 with TRBJ1-1; no clear D gene. CDR3 length: 11 amino acids. Germline V CDR1 and CDR2: DFQATT, SNEGSKA (reference sequence). The V gene lost 1 base and the J gene lost 5 bases, with 5 bases spanning the gap. The DNA of the CDR3 is TGCAGTGCTAGAGCCCTGACTGAAGCTTTCTTT. Protein sequence: CSARALTEAFF.

This rearrangement joins TRBV30 to TRBJ1-1; D is uncertain. CDR3 length equals 15 residues. Germline V CDR1 and CDR2: GTSNPN, SVGIG (reference sequence). V was shortened by 0 bases and J by 1 base, with 12 bases between the two germline ends. The CDR3 protein is CAWSVSAGRNTEAFF. CDR3 sequence (DNA): TGTGCCTGGAGTGTATCGGCAGGCCGGAACACTGAAGCTTTCTTT. The whole variable domain, filled in from reference TRBV30 and TRBJ1-1, reads SQTIHQWPATLVQPVGSPLSLECTVEGTSNPNLYWYRQAAGRGLQLLFYSVGIGQISSEVPQNLSASRPQDRQFILSSKKLLLSDSGFYLCAWSVSAGRNTEAFFGQGTRLTVV.

The chain links TRBV5-6 to TRBJ1-2; D is unresolved. CDR3 length equals 17 residues. Deletions cut 5 bases from V and 0 bases from J, with 20 bases between. The germline V gene encodes CDR1 SGHDT and CDR2 YYEEEE. CDR3 DNA sequence: TGTGCCAGCAGTAAGGAGGCGGCCGGGATAGCTAACTATGGCTACACCTTC. It encodes CASSKEAAGIANYGYTF. Drawing the rest from reference TRBV5-6 and TRBJ1-2, the complete variable domain is DAGVTQSPTHLIKTRGQQVTLRCSPKSGHDTVSWYQQALGQGPQFIFQYYEEEERQRGNFPDRFSGHQFPNYSSELNVNALLLGDSALYLCASSKEAAGIANYGYTFGSGTRLTVV.

The chain is built from TRBV5-1 and TRBJ1-2; D ambiguous. Germline V gene lookup returns CDR1 SGHRS and CDR2 YFSETQ. V was clipped by 0 bases and J by 8 bases, with 26 bases between them. This CDR3 is 18 amino acids long. This chain's CDR3 is CASSLVGSEGLISGGYTF. CDR3 sequence (DNA): TGCGCCAGCAGCTTGGTAGGTTCGGAGGGCTTAATTTCGGGAGGCTACACCTTC. Drawing the rest from reference TRBV5-1 and TRBJ1-2, the complete variable domain is KAGVTQTPRYLIKTRGQQVTLSCSPISGHRSVSWYQQTPGQGLQFLFEYFSETQRNKGNFPGRFSGRQFSNSRSEMNVSTLELGDSALYLCASSLVGSEGLISGGYTFGSGTRLTVV.

This clone came up once. The chain carries TRBV29-1 and TRBJ2-3; the D gene is possibly TRBD1 (6 bases). Germline V gene data show CDR1 as SQVTM and CDR2 as ANQGSEA. Trimming removed 6 bases at V and 4 bases at J, with 17 bases between. This CDR3 is 14 amino acids long. CDR3 protein: CSVEDRNGADTQYF. The CDR3 DNA sequence: TGCAGCGTCGAGGACAGAAACGGAGCAGATACGCAGTATTTT.

The chain combines TRBV13 with TRBJ1-2; D gene ambiguous. This CDR3 has 12 residues. From germline, CDR1 is PRHDT and CDR2 FYEKMQ (reference sequence). V shed 1 base and J shed 8 bases, with 8 bases lying between them. CDR3: CASSLEPQGYTF. The CDR3 DNA follows: TGTGCCAGCAGCTTAGAGCCACAGGGCTACACCTTC.

The V gene is TRBV4-1, the J gene TRBJ1-5; 8 nucleotides align to TRBD1. CDR3 length: 16 residues. J was trimmed by 7 bases and V by 0 bases; bases with no gene match: 8. Germline assignment: CDR1 MGHRA and CDR2 YSYEKL. CDR3 residues: CASSQDGQGAGQPQHF. CDR3 in DNA: TGCGCCAGCAGCCAAGATGGGCAGGGGGCGGGCCAGCCCCAGCATTTT.

V usage is TRBV7-6 and J usage is TRBJ2-4; 13 nucleotides agree with TRBD2. In germline, CDR1 is SGHVS, CDR2 FNYEAQ. CDR3 length equals 19 residues. Trimming cost V 5 bases and J 11 bases; bases outside gene matches: 21. The CDR3, as DNA: TGTGCCAGCAGCCCCGAGCCTACTAGCGGGGGGGATGCGGGTCATCTTCAGTACTTC. Translating gives CASSPEPTSGGDAGHLQYF. The variable domain in full, completed from reference TRBV7-6 and TRBJ2-4, reads GAGVSQSPRYKVTKRGQDVALRCDPISGHVSLYWYRQALGQGPEFLTYFNYEAQQDKSGLPNDRFSAERPEGSISTLTIQRTEQRDSAMYRCASSPEPTSGGDAGHLQYFGAGTRLSVL.

The chain combines TRBV2 with TRBJ2-1; TRBD2 matches 8 bases. The CDR3 runs 15 residues. Trimming removed 6 bases from V and 3 bases from J; junction bases left unmatched: 7. The germline V gene encodes CDR1 SNHLY and CDR2 FYNNEI. As DNA, the CDR3 is TGTGCCAGCAGGGGGTTCGCGGGGGGCTACAATGAGCAGTTCTTC. This gives the protein CASRGFAGGYNEQFF.

This clone was recorded only once. V is TRBV19 and J is TRBJ1-4; TRBD1 agrees at 7 bases. The CDR3 consists of 15 residues. The V and J ends lost 8 bases and 0 bases, in that order; junction bases with no gene match: 6. From germline, CDR1 is LNHDA and CDR2 SQIVND (reference sequence). In nucleotides, the CDR3 is TGTGCCAGTCGGGACAGTTACGCAACTAATGAAAAACTGTTTTTT. Amino acids: CASRDSYATNEKLFF.

This chain links TRBV5-1 with TRBJ1-2; tentatively, D is TRBD1 (6 bases). The germline CDR1 and CDR2 sequences are SGHRS and YFSETQ. Trimming stripped 7 bases from V and 8 bases from J, with 21 bases between. This CDR3 region has 14 residues. The CDR3 nucleotides read TGCGCCAGCTCTCAAGGACAGTTTGGGGGAGGCTACACCTTC. Protein: CASSQGQFGGGYTF.

V is TRBV2 and J is TRBJ1-2; D perhaps matches TRBD1 (5 bases). Germline CDR1 is SNHLY and CDR2 is FYNNEI. The CDR3 loop spans 13 amino acids. The V end lost 4 bases, the J end lost 3 bases, and 9 bases lay between the germline ends. The CDR3 loop reads CASSGEGHYGYTF. In nucleotides, the CDR3 is TGTGCCAGCAGTGGGGAGGGGCACTATGGCTACACCTTC.

V gene TRBV4-2 combines with J gene TRBJ1-2; tentatively, D is TRBD1 (5 bases). Germline CDR1 reads LGHNA; CDR2 reads YNFKEQ. The CDR3 is 14 residues long. V lost 0 bases and J 8 bases, leaving 13 bases between the germline ends. The CDR3 region has the DNA TGTGCCAGCAGCCAAGAGGGCAGGGTCGTGGGCTACACCTTC. Encoded protein: CASSQEGRVVGYTF.

The chain links TRBV29-1 to TRBJ2-7; 8 nucleotides align to TRBD2. The CDR3 consists of 14 residues. CDR1 SQVTM and CDR2 ANQGSEA come from the germline V gene. The junction had 7 bases not matched to a gene; V was cut back by 4 bases and J by 2 bases. The CDR3 is CSVVLGLVTYEQYF. The CDR3 nucleotides read TGCAGCGTTGTTCTGGGACTAGTCACCTACGAGCAGTACTTC.

This clone was detected once. This rearrangement joins TRBV25-1 to TRBJ1-4; maybe TRBD1 (6 bases). CDR3 length: 15 amino acids. Trimming cost V 4 bases and J 6 bases, with 15 bases left between them. CDR1 is MGHDK, CDR2 SYGVNS, per germline. The CDR3 DNA reads TGTGCCAGCAGTGCACAGGGAGGGCGGTATGAAAAACTGTTTTTT. Translated, it gives CASSAQGGRYEKLFF.

The chain couples TRBV20-1 to TRBJ2-1, with D perhaps TRBD1 (5 bases). Trimming cost V 1 base and J 10 bases, with 8 bases left between them. This CDR3 is built from 11 residues. In germline, CDR1 is DFQATT, CDR2 SNEGSKA (reference sequence). CDR3 sequence: CSARGGGEQFF. The CDR3 region has the DNA TGCAGTGCTAGAGGGGGCGGAGAGCAGTTCTTC.

In its sample, this clone was seen once. This chain links TRBV6-6 with TRBJ1-2; the D is unclear. Germline values: CDR1 MNHNY, CDR2 SVGAGI (reference sequence). The V and J ends lost 8 bases and 4 bases respectively, with 20 bases between them. The CDR3 spans 15 residues. CDR3 DNA sequence: TGTGCCAGCCACCCGGTAGGCGGAGCCTTCTATGGCTACACCTTC. This sequence encodes CASHPVGGAFYGYTF.

V gene TRBV9 combines with J gene TRBJ2-1, with 7 bases fitting TRBD2. CDR1 is SGDLS, CDR2 YYNGEE, per germline. CDR3 length: 17 residues. With 3 bases clipped from V and 0 bases from J, the junction kept 9 bases outside the gene matches. The CDR3 reads CASSALSGGSSYNEQFF. For the CDR3, the DNA is TGTGCCAGCAGCGCCCTTAGTGGCGGGAGCTCCTACAATGAGCAGTTCTTC.